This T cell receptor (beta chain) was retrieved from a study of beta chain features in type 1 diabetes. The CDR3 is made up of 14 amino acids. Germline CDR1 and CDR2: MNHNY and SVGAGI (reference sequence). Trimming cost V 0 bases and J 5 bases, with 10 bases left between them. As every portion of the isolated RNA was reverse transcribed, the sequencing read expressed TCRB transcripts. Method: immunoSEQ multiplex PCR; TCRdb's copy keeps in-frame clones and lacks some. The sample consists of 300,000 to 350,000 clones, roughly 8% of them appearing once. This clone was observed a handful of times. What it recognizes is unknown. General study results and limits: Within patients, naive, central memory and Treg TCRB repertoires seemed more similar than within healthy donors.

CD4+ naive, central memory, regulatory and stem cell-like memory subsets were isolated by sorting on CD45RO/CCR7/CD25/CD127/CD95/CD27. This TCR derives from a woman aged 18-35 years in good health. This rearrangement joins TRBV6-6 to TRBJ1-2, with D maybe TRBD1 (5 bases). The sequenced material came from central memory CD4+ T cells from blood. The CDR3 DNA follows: TGTGCCAGCAGTTACTCGTCTCCAGGGTATGGCTACACCTTC. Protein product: CASSYSSPGYGYTF.